What follows describes a single TCR beta chain. This sample was included in a study of human T cells and chemical hapten exposure. TCRdb re-called the RACE reads with MiXCR, one entry per CDR3 protein. This table has around 380,000 distinct CDR3 sequences, approximately 4.4% appearing once. Specified time point: patch test 1, 2 weeks after DPC sensitization. The treatment denotes: therapeutic diphenylcyclopropenone sensitization with weekly scalp DPC. Specimen: whole blood, collected in connection with sensitization to the hapten diphenylcyclopropenone (DPC). The source of this sequence is a woman aged 45-59 years with alopecia areata. Some clones in this sample may be carry-over from other donors' samples.

This CDR3 is CASSIGLAGVDTQYF. The CDR3 nucleotides read TGTGCCAGCAGCATTGGACTAGCGGGGGTTGATACGCAGTATTTT. The chain employs TRBV7-8 and TRBJ2-3, with TRBD2 identical over 13 bases. V trimming: 5 bases; J trimming: 6 bases; junction bases outside the gene matches: 5. The V gene's germline CDR1 is SGHVS and CDR2 FQNEAQ. The CDR3 runs to 15 residues.